In its sample, the clone carrying this T cell receptor (beta chain) was seen many times. V was shortened by 2 bases and J by 0 bases, with 7 bases between the two germline ends. Germline assignment: CDR1 SGHDN and CDR2 FVKESK. This CDR3 has 14 amino acids. The data were taken from a study of blood T cells in healthy people across ages. Then a second PCR, running about 6 to 12 cycles, was carried out with a sample-barcoded 5' primer and a J-beta primer mix. A single record per CDR3 protein comes from TCRdb applying MiXCR to the 5' RACE reads. The data hold around 1,600,000 distinct CDR3 sequences, with approximately 39% observed a single time.

This receptor was identified in a young woman in good health. The genes are TRBV14 and TRBJ1-1, with unresolved D. Material for sequencing was blood. CDR3 region: CASSQPGMNTEAFF. Here the CDR3 DNA reads TGTGCCAGCAGCCAACCGGGGATGAACACTGAAGCTTTCTTT.